Each of the 28 T cell receptor beta chains below was sequenced from the same sample in a study of OX40 agonist ivuxolimab in advanced cancers. Generated by immunoSEQ multiplex PCR, the TCRdb table keeps only in-frame clones and is missing some. The table lists about 70,000 clones, approximately 80% of them singletons. This specimen was CD4+ or CD8+ T cells sorted from blood, taken in a trial of the OX40 agonist ivuxolimab. Every receptor here comes from an adult with an advanced solid tumor such as melanoma, head and neck, liver or kidney cancer.

This chain connects TRBV5-4 to TRBJ1-2; D possibly corresponds to TRBD1 (5 bases). The V and J ends lost 0 bases and 4 bases respectively, with 10 bases between them. The CDR3 runs to 14 residues. Looked up from germline, CDR1 is SGHNT and CDR2 is YYREEE (reference sequence). The CDR3 loop is CASSLGGESYGYTF. The CDR3, as DNA: TGTGCCAGCAGCTTGGGGGGCGAATCCTATGGCTACACCTTC.

This clone has only a few counts. This chain uses TRBV30 with TRBJ2-1, with 7 bases aligning to TRBD2. Germline loops: CDR1 GTSNPN, CDR2 SVGIG (reference sequence). The V gene end was trimmed by 4 bases and the J gene end by 3 bases; junction bases not matched to a gene: 9. The CDR3 loop spans 15 amino acids. The CDR3: CAWILVGGDYNEQFF. CDR3 DNA sequence: TGTGCCTGGATCTTAGTGGGGGGGGACTACAATGAGCAGTTCTTC. Together with reference TRBV30 and TRBJ2-1, the CDR3 gives the full variable domain: SQTIHQWPATLVQPVGSPLSLECTVEGTSNPNLYWYRQAAGRGLQLLFYSVGIGQISSEVPQNLSASRPQDRQFILSSKKLLLSDSGFYLCAWILVGGDYNEQFFGPGTRLTVL.

The J gene is TRBJ2-5, the V gene TRBV5-1, with D perhaps matching TRBD2 (5 bases). Deletions cut 7 bases from V and 5 bases from J, with 18 bases between. This CDR3 has 14 residues. Germline V gives CDR1 SGHRS, CDR2 YFSETQ. In DNA form, the CDR3 reads TGCGCCAGCCGAGAGGGAGTTGGCGGGGAGACCCAGTACTTC. Translated, it gives CASREGVGGETQYF.

The V call is TRBV19, the J call TRBJ1-6; a weak D match, TRBD1 (5 bases). Germline assignment: CDR1 LNHDA and CDR2 SQIVND (reference sequence). The CDR3 is made up of 16 amino acids. Trimming pared 0 bases from V and 9 bases from J, leaving 15 bases between. The CDR3 sequence is CASSIDPGPPGSPLHF. CDR3 coding DNA: TGTGCCAGTAGTATAGATCCGGGACCGCCCGGTTCACCCCTCCACTTT.

A note on this clone: Different DNA sequences within this sample yield the same CDR3. This chain joins TRBV7-8 and TRBJ1-2, with D tentatively TRBD1 (5 bases). This CDR3 spans 12 amino acids. The germline gives CDR1 SGHVS, CDR2 FQNEAQ. V gave up 5 bases and J gave up 2 bases, with 6 bases separating them. The chain's CDR3 is CASSRGNYGYTF. The CDR3 DNA is TGTGCCAGCAGCCGGGGGAACTATGGCTACACCTTC.

This clone was observed once. The genes are TRBV4-2 and TRBJ1-3; D ambiguous. The length of the CDR3 is 14 residues. Trimming removed 0 bases at V and 0 bases at J, with 3 bases between. Per the germline V gene, CDR1 is LGHNA and CDR2 is YNFKEQ. Written as DNA, the CDR3 is TGTGCCAGCAGCCAAGACAGCTCTGGAAACACCATATATTTT. Amino acids: CASSQDSSGNTIYF.

The V call is TRBV27, the J call TRBJ2-3; D perhaps matches TRBD2 (6 bases). The germline V and J ends were trimmed by 1 base and 9 bases, with 8 bases remaining between them. The CDR3 extends over 12 amino acids. CDR1 and CDR2 from the germline V gene are MNHEY and SMNVEV (reference sequence). The CDR3 DNA is TGTGCCAGCAGTTTATGGGGGGAAACGCAGTATTTT. Its protein is CASSLWGETQYF.

This clone has a single count. V usage is TRBV6-6 and J usage is TRBJ1-5, with TRBD1 as a possible D gene (5 bases). Per the germline V gene, CDR1 is MNHNY and CDR2 is SVGAGI (reference sequence). The CDR3 sequence is 15 residues long. V lost 6 bases to trimming and J lost 3 bases, with 15 bases between them. In nucleotides, the CDR3 is TGTGCCAGCAGCCCCACCGACAGCCTCAATCAGCCCCAGCATTTT. This gives the protein CASSPTDSLNQPQHF.

The chain links TRBV29-1 to TRBJ2-2; D tentatively fits TRBD1 or TRBD2 (5 bases each). V lost 7 bases to trimming and J lost 2 bases, with 11 bases between them. The CDR3 spans 13 residues. Germline V lookup: CDR1 SQVTM, CDR2 ANQGSEA. The CDR3 loop is CSAWDVNTGELFF. CDR3 DNA: TGCAGCGCCTGGGACGTAAACACCGGGGAGCTGTTTTTT.

This chain joins TRBV6-6 and TRBJ2-5; 11 nucleotides line up with TRBD2. The CDR3 consists of 14 residues. The V and J ends lost 6 bases and 1 base, in that order; junction bases with no gene match: 1. Germline assignment: CDR1 MNHNY and CDR2 SVGAGI (reference sequence). Written as DNA, the CDR3 is TGTGCCAGCAGCCTAGCGGGGGGCCAAGAGACCCAGTACTTC. Encoded protein: CASSLAGGQETQYF.

This rearrangement joins TRBV9 to TRBJ1-5; D is uncertain. Germline V lookup: CDR1 SGDLS, CDR2 YYNGEE. The CDR3 is 17 amino acids. Between the trimmed V and J ends, which lost 4 bases and 4 bases, there was a span of 21 bases. CDR3 in amino acids: CASSLEAWSGGNQPQHF. The CDR3 region has the DNA TGTGCCAGCAGCCTTGAAGCTTGGTCAGGTGGTAATCAGCCCCAGCATTTT.

The chain combines TRBV5-1 with TRBJ1-1; D may be TRBD1 (6 bases). The germline V gene has CDR1 SGHRS and CDR2 YFSETQ. With 4 bases removed from V and 0 bases from J, the gap between germline ends came to 13 bases. The CDR3 extends over 15 amino acids. For the CDR3, the DNA is TGCGCCAGCAGCCTTGTGACAGGTTTGAACACTGAAGCTTTCTTT. The encoded protein is CASSLVTGLNTEAFF.

This chain uses TRBV11-2 with TRBJ2-1, with 9 bases that match TRBD1. CDR3 length: 16 residues. The junction had 17 bases not matched to a gene; V was cut back by 5 bases and J by 12 bases. The germline V gene has CDR1 SGHAT and CDR2 FQNNGV. CDR3 residues: CASSIPGTGKFFGQFF. The CDR3 region has the DNA TGTGCCAGCAGCATACCCGGGACAGGGAAATTTTTCGGGCAGTTCTTC. The whole variable domain, remainder taken from reference TRBV11-2 and TRBJ2-1, is EAGVAQSPRYKIIEKRQSVAFWCNPISGHATLYWYQQILGQGPKLLIQFQNNGVVDDSQLPKDRFSAERLKGVDSTLKIQPAKLEDSAVYLCASSIPGTGKFFGQFFGPGTRLTVL.

This chain uses TRBV6-1 with TRBJ2-3; 11 bases align to TRBD1. The V segment lost 9 bases and the J segment 5 bases; nucleotides outside the gene matches: 10. Germline V gene sequence: CDR1 MNHNS, CDR2 SASEGT. The CDR3 covers 15 residues. This CDR3 reads CASKGRTGGVDTQYF. The CDR3 DNA follows: TGTGCCAGTAAGGGCCGGACAGGGGGCGTAGATACGCAGTATTTT.

A few counts support this clone. The V and J genes are TRBV19 and TRBJ1-1; 7 nucleotides agree with TRBD1. Germline-derived CDR1 and CDR2 are LNHDA and SQIVND (reference sequence). The CDR3 extends over 14 amino acids. The V gene end was trimmed by 9 bases and the J gene end by 3 bases; junction bases not matched to a gene: 10. CDR3 in DNA: TGTGCCAGCGGGTCTAGACAGGGACACACTGAAGCTTTCTTT. This sequence encodes CASGSRQGHTEAFF.

The genes are TRBV7-9 and TRBJ2-7; TRBD2 is a possible D gene (6 bases). Germline V gene sequence: CDR1 SEHNR, CDR2 FQNEAQ (reference sequence). The CDR3 loop spans 14 amino acids. With 5 bases removed from V and 2 bases from J, the gap between germline ends came to 13 bases. The CDR3 DNA is TGTGCCAGCAGCCCTCGTGGAGGGCCCTACGAGCAGTACTTC. Amino acid sequence: CASSPRGGPYEQYF.

The J gene is TRBJ2-4, the V gene TRBV14, with unresolved D. In germline, CDR1 is SGHDN, CDR2 FVKESK. The V end was cut by 1 base, the J end by 1 base, with 2 bases between. The CDR3 contains 13 residues. CDR3 amino acids: CASSQGAKNIQYF. CDR3 nucleotide sequence: TGTGCCAGCAGCCAAGGGGCCAAAAACATTCAGTACTTC.

This clone has a single count. V usage is TRBV5-1 and J usage is TRBJ1-2; no clear D gene. Germline V gene lookup returns CDR1 SGHRS and CDR2 YFSETQ. The CDR3 length is 13 residues. The V end was cut by 6 bases, the J end by 4 bases, with 13 bases between. CDR3 residues: CASTNPRSYGYTF. The DNA of the CDR3 is TGCGCCAGCACCAATCCTAGGAGCTATGGCTACACCTTC.

The chain couples TRBV9 to TRBJ1-2; the D is unclear. Trimming removed 4 bases from V and 3 bases from J, with 13 bases in between. This CDR3 is 14 amino acids long. Germline CDR1 SGDLS, CDR2 YYNGEE. In DNA form, the CDR3 reads TGTGCCAGCAGCCCCCGCGGTCCGGACTATGGCTACACCTTC. Encoded protein: CASSPRGPDYGYTF. Supplemented by reference TRBV9 and TRBJ1-2, the full variable domain reads DSGVTQTPKHLITATGQRVTLRCSPRSGDLSVYWYQQSLDQGLQFLIQYYNGEERAKGNILERFSAQQFPDLHSELNLSSLELGDSALYFCASSPRGPDYGYTFGSGTRLTVV.

This chain links TRBV5-1 with TRBJ2-7; D might be TRBD1 or TRBD2, each matching 5 bases. Germline-derived CDR1 and CDR2 are SGHRS and YFSETQ. V was cut by 1 base and J by 4 bases, with 21 bases left in between. The CDR3 length is 17 residues. CDR3 loop: CASSLKGQRGDLYEQYF. The DNA of the CDR3 is TGCGCCAGCAGCTTGAAGGGGCAACGGGGTGACCTTTACGAGCAGTACTTC. The variable domain in full, completed from reference TRBV5-1 and TRBJ2-7, reads KAGVTQTPRYLIKTRGQQVTLSCSPISGHRSVSWYQQTPGQGLQFLFEYFSETQRNKGNFPGRFSGRQFSNSRSEMNVSTLELGDSALYLCASSLKGQRGDLYEQYFGPGTRLTVT.

The chain links TRBV27 to TRBJ2-1, with D possibly being TRBD1 (6 bases). CDR1 is MNHEY, CDR2 SMNVEV, per germline (reference sequence). Trimming shortened V by 4 bases and J by 5 bases, and 21 bases separated the two germline ends. The CDR3 extends over 17 amino acids. The CDR3 region is CASSSTPVQGRHNEQFF. The CDR3 nucleotides read TGTGCCAGCAGTTCGACTCCCGTACAGGGCCGACACAATGAGCAGTTCTTC.

V is TRBV4-1 and J is TRBJ1-2; 8 positions agree with TRBD1. Losses at the gene ends were 0 bases for V and 8 bases for J; bases not matched to a gene: 11. The CDR3 runs 16 residues. The germline V gene has CDR1 MGHRA and CDR2 YSYEKL. DNA for the CDR3: TGCGCCAGCAGCCAAGATACGAGCTTCAGGGGGCAAGGCTACACCTTC. It specifies CASSQDTSFRGQGYTF.

The chain recombines TRBV28 with TRBJ1-2; D is unclear. Trimming pared 6 bases from V and 7 bases from J, leaving 12 bases between. Looked up from germline, CDR1 is MDHEN and CDR2 is SYDVKM. CDR3 length equals 12 residues. The CDR3 spells CASRTGPPGYTF. The CDR3 DNA reads TGTGCCAGCAGAACGGGCCCGCCTGGCTACACCTTC.

The chain recombines TRBV18 with TRBJ2-7; 8 bases match TRBD2. CDR1 is KGHSH and CDR2 is LQKENI in the germline V gene. The CDR3 spans 13 residues. After removal of 6 bases from V and 5 bases from J, the junction contained 6 bases not matched to a gene. CDR3 in amino acids: CASSTGGGNEQYF. For the CDR3, the DNA is TGTGCCAGCTCTACGGGGGGGGGCAACGAGCAGTACTTC.

The V call is TRBV19, the J call TRBJ1-1; possible D gene TRBD1, 5 bases. The V end was cut by 7 bases, the J end by 1 base, with 10 bases between. The germline CDR1 and CDR2 sequences are LNHDA and SQIVND (reference sequence). CDR3 length equals 13 residues. The CDR3 protein is CASKKGPNTEAFF. The CDR3 DNA reads TGTGCCAGTAAAAAGGGACCGAACACTGAAGCTTTCTTT.

V is TRBV7-7 and J is TRBJ2-1; D not resolved. V was clipped by 1 base and J by 8 bases, with 6 bases between them. Germline assignment: CDR1 SSHAT and CDR2 FNYEAQ (reference sequence). The CDR3 consists of 12 residues. CDR3 coding DNA: TGTGCCAGCAGCTTAGTTGCCTATGAGCAGTTCTTC. As protein: CASSLVAYEQFF.

This sequence joins TRBV6-1 and TRBJ1-5; no firm D call. Germline V CDR1 and CDR2: MNHNS, SASEGT. V shed 6 bases and J shed 5 bases, with 11 bases lying between them. This CDR3 spans 13 amino acids. CDR3 protein: CASRPAPDQPQHF. The DNA of the CDR3 is TGTGCCAGCAGACCAGCCCCCGATCAGCCCCAGCATTTT.

The V gene is TRBV21-1, the J gene TRBJ2-7. TRBV21-1 is a documented pseudogene. The CDR3 has 16 amino acids. CDR3 DNA: TGTGCCAGCGCCCACCGCGAGGGGCGGAGCTCCTACGAGCAGTACTTC. It is translated as CASAHREGRSSYEQYF.